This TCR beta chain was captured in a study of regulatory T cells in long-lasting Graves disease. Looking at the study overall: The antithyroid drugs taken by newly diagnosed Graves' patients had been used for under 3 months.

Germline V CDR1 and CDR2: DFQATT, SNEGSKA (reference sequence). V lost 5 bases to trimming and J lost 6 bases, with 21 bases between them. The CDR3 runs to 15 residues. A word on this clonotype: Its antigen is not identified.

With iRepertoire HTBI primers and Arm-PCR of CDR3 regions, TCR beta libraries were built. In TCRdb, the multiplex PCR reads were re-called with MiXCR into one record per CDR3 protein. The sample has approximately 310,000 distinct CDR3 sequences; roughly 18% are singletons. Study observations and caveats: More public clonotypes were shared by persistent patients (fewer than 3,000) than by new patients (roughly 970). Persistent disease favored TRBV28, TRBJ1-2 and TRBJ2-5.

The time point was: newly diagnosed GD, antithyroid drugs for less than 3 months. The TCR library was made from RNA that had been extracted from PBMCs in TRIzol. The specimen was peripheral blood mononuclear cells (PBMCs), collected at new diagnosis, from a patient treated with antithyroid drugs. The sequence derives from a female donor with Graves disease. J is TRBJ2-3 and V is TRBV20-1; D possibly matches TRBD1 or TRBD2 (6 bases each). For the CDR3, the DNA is TGCAGTGCTGTTGCCACTAGGGGGGATGGGGATACGCAGTATTTT. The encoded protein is CSAVATRGDGDTQYF.